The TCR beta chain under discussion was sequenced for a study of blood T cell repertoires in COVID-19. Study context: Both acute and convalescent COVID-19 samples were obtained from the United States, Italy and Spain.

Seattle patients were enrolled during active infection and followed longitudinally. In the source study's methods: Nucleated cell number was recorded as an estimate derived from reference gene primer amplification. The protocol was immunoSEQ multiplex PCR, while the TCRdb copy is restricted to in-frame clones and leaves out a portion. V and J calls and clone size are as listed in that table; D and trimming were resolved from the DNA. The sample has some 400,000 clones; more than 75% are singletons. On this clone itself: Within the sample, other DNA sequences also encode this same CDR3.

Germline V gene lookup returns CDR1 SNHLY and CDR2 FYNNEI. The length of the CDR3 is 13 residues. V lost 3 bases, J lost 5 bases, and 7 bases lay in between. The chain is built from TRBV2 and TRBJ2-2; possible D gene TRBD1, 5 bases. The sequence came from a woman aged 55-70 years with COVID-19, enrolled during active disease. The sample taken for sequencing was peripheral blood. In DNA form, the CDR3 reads TGTGCCAGCAGTGATAGGGGAACCGGGGAGCTGTTTTTT. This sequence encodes CASSDRGTGELFF.